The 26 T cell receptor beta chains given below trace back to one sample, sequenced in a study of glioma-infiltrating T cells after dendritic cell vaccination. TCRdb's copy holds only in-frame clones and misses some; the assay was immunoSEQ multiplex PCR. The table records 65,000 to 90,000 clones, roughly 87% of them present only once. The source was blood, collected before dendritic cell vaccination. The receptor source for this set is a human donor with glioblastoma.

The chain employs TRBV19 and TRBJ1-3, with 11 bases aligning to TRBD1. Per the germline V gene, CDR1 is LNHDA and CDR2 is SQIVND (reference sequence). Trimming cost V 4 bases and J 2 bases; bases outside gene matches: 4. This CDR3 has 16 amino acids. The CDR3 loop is CASSTPGQGAGNTIYF. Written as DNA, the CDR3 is TGTGCCAGTAGTACCCCGGGACAGGGGGCTGGAAACACCATATATTTT.

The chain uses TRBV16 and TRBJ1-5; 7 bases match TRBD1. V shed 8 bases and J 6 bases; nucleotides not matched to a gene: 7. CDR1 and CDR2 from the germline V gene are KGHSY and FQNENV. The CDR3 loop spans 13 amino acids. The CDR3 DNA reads TGTGCCAGCGGGTACCCAGGGGGTCAGCCCCAGCATTTT. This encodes CASGYPGGQPQHF.

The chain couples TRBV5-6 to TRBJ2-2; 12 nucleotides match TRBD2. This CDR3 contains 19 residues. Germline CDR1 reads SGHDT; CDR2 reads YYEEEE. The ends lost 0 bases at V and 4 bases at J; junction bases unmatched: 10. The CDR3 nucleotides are TGTGCCAGCAGCTTGGCGGCTAGCGGGAGGGCCCCTCTCACCGGGGAGCTGTTTTTT. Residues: CASSLAASGRAPLTGELFF.

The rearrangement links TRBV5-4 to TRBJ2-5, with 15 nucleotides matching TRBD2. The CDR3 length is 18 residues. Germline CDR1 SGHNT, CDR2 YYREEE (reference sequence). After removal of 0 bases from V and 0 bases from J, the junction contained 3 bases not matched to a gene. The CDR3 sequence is CASSLGTSGGVYQETQYF. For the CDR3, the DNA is TGTGCCAGCAGCTTGGGGACTAGCGGGGGGGTGTACCAAGAGACCCAGTACTTC.

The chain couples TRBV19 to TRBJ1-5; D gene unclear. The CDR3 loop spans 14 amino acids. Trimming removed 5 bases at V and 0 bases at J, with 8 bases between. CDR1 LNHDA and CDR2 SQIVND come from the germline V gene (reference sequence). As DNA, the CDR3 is TGTGCCAGTAGTGGGCATTATAGCAATCAGCCCCAGCATTTT. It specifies CASSGHYSNQPQHF.

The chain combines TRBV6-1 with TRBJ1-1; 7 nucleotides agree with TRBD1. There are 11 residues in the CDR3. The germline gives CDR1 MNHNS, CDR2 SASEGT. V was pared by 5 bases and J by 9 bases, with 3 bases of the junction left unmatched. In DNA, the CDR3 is TGTGCCAGCAGTTTGACAGGGAAAGCTTTCTTT. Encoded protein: CASSLTGKAFF.

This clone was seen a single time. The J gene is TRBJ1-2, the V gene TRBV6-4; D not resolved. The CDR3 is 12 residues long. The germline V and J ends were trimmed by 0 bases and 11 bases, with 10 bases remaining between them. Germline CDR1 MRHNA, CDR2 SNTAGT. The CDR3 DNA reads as TGTGCCAGCAGTGACTCCAAGGCGGGGTACACCTTC. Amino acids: CASSDSKAGYTF.

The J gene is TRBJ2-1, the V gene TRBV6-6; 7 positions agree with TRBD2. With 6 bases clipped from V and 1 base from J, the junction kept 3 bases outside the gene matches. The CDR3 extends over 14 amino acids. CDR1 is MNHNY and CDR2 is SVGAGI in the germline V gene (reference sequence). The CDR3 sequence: CASSSSGSYNEQFF. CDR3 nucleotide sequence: TGTGCCAGCAGCAGTAGCGGGTCCTACAATGAGCAGTTCTTC.

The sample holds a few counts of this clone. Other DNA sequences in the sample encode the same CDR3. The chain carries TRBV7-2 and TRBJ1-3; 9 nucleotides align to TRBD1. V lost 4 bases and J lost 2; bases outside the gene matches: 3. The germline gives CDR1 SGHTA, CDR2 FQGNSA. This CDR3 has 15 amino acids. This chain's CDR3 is CASSSDRGTGNTIYF. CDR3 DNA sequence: TGTGCCAGCAGCTCGGACAGGGGAACTGGAAACACCATATATTTT.

As DNA, the CDR3 is TGTGCCAGCAGCCCCAAAAGGGAACTAGCGGGAGCTCGAGATACGCAGTATTTT. Its protein product is CASSPKRELAGARDTQYF. The V gene is TRBV11-2, the J gene TRBJ2-3; 11 bases line up with TRBD2. V lost 5 bases to trimming and J lost 5 bases; unmatched junction nucleotides: 15. CDR1 and CDR2 (germline): SGHAT, FQNNGV. This CDR3 is 18 amino acids long.

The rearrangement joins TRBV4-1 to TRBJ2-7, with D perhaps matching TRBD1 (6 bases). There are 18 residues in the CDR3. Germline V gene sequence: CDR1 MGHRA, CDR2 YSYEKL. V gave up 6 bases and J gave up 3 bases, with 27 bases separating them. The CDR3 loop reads CASSLDTRAGERFYEQYF. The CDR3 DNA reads TGCGCCAGCAGTTTAGATACCCGGGCAGGGGAGAGGTTCTACGAGCAGTACTTC.

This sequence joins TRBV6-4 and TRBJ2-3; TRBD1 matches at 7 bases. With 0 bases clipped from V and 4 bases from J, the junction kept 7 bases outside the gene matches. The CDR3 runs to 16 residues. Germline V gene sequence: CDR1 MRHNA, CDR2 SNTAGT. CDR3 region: CASSDSRGGSPDTQYF. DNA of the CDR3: TGTGCCAGCAGTGACTCGAGAGGGGGCTCGCCAGATACGCAGTATTTT.

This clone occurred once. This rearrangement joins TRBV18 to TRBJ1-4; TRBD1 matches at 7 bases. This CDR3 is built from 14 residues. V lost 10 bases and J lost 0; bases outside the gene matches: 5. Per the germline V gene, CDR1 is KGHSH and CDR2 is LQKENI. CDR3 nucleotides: TGTGCCACCCGGACAGGTTCAACTAATGAAAAACTGTTTTTT. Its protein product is CATRTGSTNEKLFF. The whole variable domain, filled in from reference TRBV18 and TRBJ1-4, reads NAGVMQNPRHLVRRRGQEARLRCSPMKGHSHVYWYRQLPEEGLKFMVYLQKENIIDESGMPKERFSAEFPKEGPSILRIQQVVRGDSAAYFCATRTGSTNEKLFFGSGTQLSVL.

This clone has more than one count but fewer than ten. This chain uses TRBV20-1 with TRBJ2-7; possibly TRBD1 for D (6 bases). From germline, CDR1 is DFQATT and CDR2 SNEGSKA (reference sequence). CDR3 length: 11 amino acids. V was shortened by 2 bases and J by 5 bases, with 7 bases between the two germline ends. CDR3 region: CSARQGNEQYV. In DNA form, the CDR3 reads TGCAGTGCTAGACAGGGGAACGAGCAGTACGTC.

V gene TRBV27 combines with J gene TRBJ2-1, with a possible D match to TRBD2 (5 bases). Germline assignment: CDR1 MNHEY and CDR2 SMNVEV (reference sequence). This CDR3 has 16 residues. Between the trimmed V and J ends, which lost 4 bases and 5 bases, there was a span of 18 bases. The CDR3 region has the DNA TGTGCCAGCAGTTCAGGACTTAACCTGAACCACAATGAGCAGTTCTTC. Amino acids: CASSSGLNLNHNEQFF.

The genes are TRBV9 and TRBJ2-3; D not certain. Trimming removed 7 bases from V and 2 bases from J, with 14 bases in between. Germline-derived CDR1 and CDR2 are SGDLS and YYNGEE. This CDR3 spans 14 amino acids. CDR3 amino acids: CASSSPTPTDTQYF. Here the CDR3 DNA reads TGTGCCAGCTCCTCACCAACTCCCACAGATACGCAGTATTTT.

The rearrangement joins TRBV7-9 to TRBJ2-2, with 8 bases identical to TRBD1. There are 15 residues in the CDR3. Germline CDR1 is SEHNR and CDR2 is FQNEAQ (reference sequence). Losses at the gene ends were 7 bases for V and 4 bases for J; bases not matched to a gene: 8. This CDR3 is CASIVAGGFTGELFF. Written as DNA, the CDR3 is TGTGCCAGCATAGTGGCAGGGGGCTTCACCGGGGAGCTGTTTTTT. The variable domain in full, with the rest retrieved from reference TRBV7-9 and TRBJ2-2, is DTGVSQNPRHKITKRGQNVTFRCDPISEHNRLYWYRQTLGQGPEFLTYFQNEAQLEKSRLLSDRFSAERPKGSFSTLEIQRTEQGDSAMYLCASIVAGGFTGELFFGEGSRLTVL.

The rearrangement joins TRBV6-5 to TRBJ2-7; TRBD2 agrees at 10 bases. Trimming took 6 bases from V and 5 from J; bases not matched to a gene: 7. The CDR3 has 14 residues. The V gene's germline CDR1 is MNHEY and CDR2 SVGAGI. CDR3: CASSPLAGSHEQYV. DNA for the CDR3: TGTGCCAGCAGCCCACTAGCGGGATCCCACGAGCAGTACGTC.

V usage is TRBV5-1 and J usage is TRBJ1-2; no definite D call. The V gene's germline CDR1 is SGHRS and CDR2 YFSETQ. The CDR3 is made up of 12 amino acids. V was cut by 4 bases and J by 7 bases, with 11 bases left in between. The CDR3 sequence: CASSPEASGYTF. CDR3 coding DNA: TGCGCCAGCAGCCCAGAGGCCTCTGGCTACACCTTC.

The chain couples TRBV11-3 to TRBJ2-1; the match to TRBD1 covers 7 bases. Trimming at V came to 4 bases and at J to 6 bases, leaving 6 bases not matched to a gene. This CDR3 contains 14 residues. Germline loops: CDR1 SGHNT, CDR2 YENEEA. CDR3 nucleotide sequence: TGTGCCAGCAGCTACCGACAGGGTAGCAATGAGCAGTTCTTC. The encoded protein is CASSYRQGSNEQFF.

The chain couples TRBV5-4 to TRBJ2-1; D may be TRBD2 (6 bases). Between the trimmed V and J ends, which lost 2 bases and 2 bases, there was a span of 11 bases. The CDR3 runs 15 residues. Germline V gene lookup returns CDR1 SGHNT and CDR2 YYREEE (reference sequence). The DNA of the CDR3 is TGTGCCAGCAGCTTCGGAGGGATTGCCTACAATGAGCAGTTCTTC. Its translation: CASSFGGIAYNEQFF.

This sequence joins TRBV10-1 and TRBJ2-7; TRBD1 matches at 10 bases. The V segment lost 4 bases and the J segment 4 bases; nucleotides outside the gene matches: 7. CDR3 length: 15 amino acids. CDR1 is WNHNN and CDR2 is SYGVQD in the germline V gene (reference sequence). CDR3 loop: CASSGIRDRGYEQYV. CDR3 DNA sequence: TGCGCCAGCAGTGGGATCCGGGACAGGGGATACGAGCAGTACGTC.

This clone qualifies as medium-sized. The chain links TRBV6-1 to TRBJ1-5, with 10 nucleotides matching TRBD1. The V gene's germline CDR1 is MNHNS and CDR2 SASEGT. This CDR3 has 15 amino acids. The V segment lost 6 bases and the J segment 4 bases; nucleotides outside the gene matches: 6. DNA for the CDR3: TGTGCCAGCAGATTGACAGGGGGCGGGAATCAGCCCCAGCATTTT. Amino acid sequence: CASRLTGGGNQPQHF.

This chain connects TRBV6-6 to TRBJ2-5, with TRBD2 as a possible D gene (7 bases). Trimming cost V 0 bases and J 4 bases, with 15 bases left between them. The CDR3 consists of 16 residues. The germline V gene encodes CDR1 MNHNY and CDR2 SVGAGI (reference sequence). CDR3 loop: CASSYSVGGQGETQYF. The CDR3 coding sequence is TGTGCCAGCAGTTACTCGGTCGGGGGGCAGGGAGAGACCCAGTACTTC.

As DNA, the CDR3 is TGCGCCAGCAGTGACACTAGCGGGATGGGCTCCTACGAGCAGTACGTC. Its translation: CASSDTSGMGSYEQYV. This chain uses TRBV10-2 with TRBJ2-7; TRBD2 matches 10 bases. V trimming: 3 bases; J trimming: 0 bases; junction bases outside the gene matches: 5. Germline values: CDR1 WSHSY, CDR2 SAAADI. The CDR3 runs 16 residues.

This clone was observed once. Written as DNA, the CDR3 is TGTGCCATCAGTGACCTCTCAGGGGGCCACTATGGCTACACCTTC. It specifies CAISDLSGGHYGYTF. V is TRBV10-3 and J is TRBJ1-2; 8 nucleotides align to TRBD1. CDR3 length: 15 residues. J was trimmed by 3 bases and V by 3 bases; bases with no gene match: 6. The germline gives CDR1 ENHRY, CDR2 SYGVKD.